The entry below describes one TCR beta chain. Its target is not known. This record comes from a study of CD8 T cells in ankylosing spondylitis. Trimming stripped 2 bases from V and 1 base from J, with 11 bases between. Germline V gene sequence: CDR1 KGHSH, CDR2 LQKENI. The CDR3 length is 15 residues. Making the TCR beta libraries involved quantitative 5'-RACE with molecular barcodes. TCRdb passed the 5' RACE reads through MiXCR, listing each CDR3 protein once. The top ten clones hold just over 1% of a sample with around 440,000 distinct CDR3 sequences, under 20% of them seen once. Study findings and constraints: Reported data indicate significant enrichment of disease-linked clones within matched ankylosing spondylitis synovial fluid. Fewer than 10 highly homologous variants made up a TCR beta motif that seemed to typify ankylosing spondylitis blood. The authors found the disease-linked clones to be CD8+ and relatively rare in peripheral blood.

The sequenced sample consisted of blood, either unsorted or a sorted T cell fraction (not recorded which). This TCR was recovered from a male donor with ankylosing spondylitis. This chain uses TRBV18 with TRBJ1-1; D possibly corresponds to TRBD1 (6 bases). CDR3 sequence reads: CASSPYRVGNTEAFF. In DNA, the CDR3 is TGTGCCAGCTCACCATACAGGGTGGGGAACACTGAAGCTTTCTTT.